Shown below are 28 T cell receptor beta chains from a single sample sequenced in a study of blood T cell repertoires in COVID-19 (dated by TCRdb to about 2020). Library preparation was by the immunoSEQ multiplex PCR assay. The immuneACCESS repertoire file appears here via TCRdb, limited to in-frame rearrangements. These files lack a portion of the clones; in checked studies, under half of the deficit traces to unresolved V genes, and the cause of the others is not known. This sample holds 150,000 to 200,000 clones; 90% were observed only once. Over 15% of the sample belongs to the ten largest clones. Material: peripheral blood. These receptor sequences come from a man in his fifties or sixties with active or convalescent COVID-19.

The J gene is TRBJ2-7, the V gene TRBV3-1 (or the pseudogene TRBV3-2); possible D gene TRBD2, 5 bases. Germline-derived CDR1 and CDR2 are LGHDT and YNNKEL (reference sequence). CDR3 size: 13 residues. The V gene lost 0 bases and the J gene lost 3 bases, with 6 bases spanning the gap. The CDR3 is CASSQEEVYEQYF. The CDR3, as DNA: TGTGCCAGCAGCCAAGAGGAGGTCTACGAGCAGTACTTC.

The rearrangement joins TRBV5-1 to TRBJ2-3; 10 bases are shared with TRBD2. From germline, CDR1 is SGHRS and CDR2 YFSETQ. Trimming cost V 4 bases and J 6 bases; bases outside gene matches: 5. CDR3 length: 14 amino acids. CDR3 sequence reads: CASSEGTSVDTQYF. The CDR3 nucleotides read TGCGCCAGCAGCGAGGGGACTAGCGTGGATACGCAGTATTTT.

The chain couples TRBV2 to TRBJ1-5; D gene unclear. The germline CDR1 and CDR2 sequences are SNHLY and FYNNEI. Trimming removed 6 bases at V and 6 bases at J, with 15 bases between. This CDR3 spans 14 amino acids. CDR3 sequence reads: CASRENGRSQPQHF. The DNA of the CDR3 is TGTGCCAGCAGGGAAAACGGGAGGAGTCAGCCCCAGCATTTT.

Comment on this clone: Additional DNA sequences in this sample encode the identical CDR3. The rearrangement uses TRBV19 and TRBJ1-6; D is uncertain. The CDR3 consists of 12 residues. V was clipped by 2 bases and J by 7 bases, with 3 bases between them. CDR1 and CDR2 (germline): LNHDA, SQIVND (reference sequence). The CDR3: CASSILNSPLHF. The CDR3 nucleotides are TGTGCCAGTAGTATACTGAATTCACCCCTCCACTTT.

J is TRBJ1-2 and V is TRBV6-2 or TRBV6-3, with TRBD1 matching over 8 bases. CDR3 length: 13 amino acids. Germline CDR1 and CDR2: MNHEY and SVGEGT. V was clipped by 6 bases and J by 8 bases; unmatched bases: 8. For the CDR3, the DNA is TGTGCCAGCAGCCACGGACAGGGCTTCGGCTACACCTTC. Translation gives CASSHGQGFGYTF.

The V and J genes are TRBV24-1 and TRBJ2-2; D is uncertain. Germline assignment: CDR1 KGHDR and CDR2 SFDVKD. V was pared by 9 bases and J by 9 bases, with 10 bases between. The CDR3 is 11 amino acids. The CDR3 coding sequence is TGTGCCACCGCCTTGAGGCGGGAGCTGTTTTTT. Its translation: CATALRRELFF.

The V and J genes are TRBV7-8 and TRBJ2-3; 10 positions match TRBD2. CDR1 is SGHVS and CDR2 is FQNEAQ in the germline V gene. CDR3 length: 16 amino acids. J was trimmed by 3 bases and V by 2 bases; bases with no gene match: 5. DNA for the CDR3: TGTGCCAGCAGCTTAAGGGCTAGCGGGGGTACAGATACGCAGTATTTT. The encoded protein is CASSLRASGGTDTQYF. The variable domain in full, with the rest retrieved from reference TRBV7-8 and TRBJ2-3, is GAGVSQSPRYKVAKRGQDVALRCDPISGHVSLFWYQQALGQGPEFLTYFQNEAQLDKSGLPSDRFFAERPEGSVSTLKIQRTQQEDSAVYLCASSLRASGGTDTQYFGPGTRLTVL.

CDR3 nucleotide sequence: TGTGCCAGCTCAGCCCGGGATTTGCAGTATTTT. It codes for CASSARDLQYF. The chain carries TRBV18 and TRBJ2-3; TRBD2 is a possible D gene (5 bases). Trimming removed 5 bases at V and 11 bases at J, with 11 bases between. CDR1 and CDR2 from the germline V gene are KGHSH and LQKENI. The CDR3 consists of 11 residues.

V is TRBV6-5 and J is TRBJ1-3; D is unclear. V was cut by 0 bases and J by 4 bases, with 7 bases left in between. The CDR3 is 14 residues long. From germline, CDR1 is MNHEY and CDR2 SVGAGI. In DNA form, the CDR3 reads TGTGCCAGCAGTTACTCCGCGAGGGGAAACACCATATATTTT. This gives the protein CASSYSARGNTIYF.

J is TRBJ2-4 and V is TRBV19, with D perhaps TRBD1 (6 bases). V was shortened by 5 bases and J by 5 bases, with 13 bases between the two germline ends. This CDR3 has 14 amino acids. Germline V CDR1 and CDR2: LNHDA, SQIVND (reference sequence). In DNA, the CDR3 is TGTGCCAGTAGTGTACAGGGTCGAGAAAACATTCAGTACTTC. It codes for CASSVQGRENIQYF. The full variable domain, in which reference TRBV19 and TRBJ2-4 provide the parts outside the CDR3, is DGGITQSPKYLFRKEGQNVTLSCEQNLNHDAMYWYRQDPGQGLRLIYYSQIVNDFQKGDIAEGYSVSREKKESFPLTVTSAQKNPTAFYLCASSVQGRENIQYFGAGTRLSVL.

The V gene is TRBV11-2, the J gene TRBJ2-1; TRBD2 aligns across 11 bases. The V segment lost 5 bases and the J segment 6 bases; nucleotides outside the gene matches: 12. Germline V gene lookup returns CDR1 SGHAT and CDR2 FQNNGV. There are 17 residues in the CDR3. CDR3 DNA: TGTGCCAGCAGCCCACGCTCACTAGCGGGAGTTACCAATGAGCAGTTCTTC. This encodes CASSPRSLAGVTNEQFF.

This clone occurred once. The chain carries TRBV5-4 and TRBJ1-1, with 7 nucleotides matching TRBD1. CDR3 size: 16 residues. CDR1 and CDR2 from the germline V gene are SGHNT and YYREEE (reference sequence). V trimming: 5 bases; J trimming: 3 bases; junction bases outside the gene matches: 13. The CDR3 loop is CASRSEARGQYTEAFF. CDR3 in DNA: TGTGCCAGCAGATCAGAGGCGAGGGGGCAGTACACTGAAGCTTTCTTT.

The gene calls are TRBV20-1 and TRBJ1-2, with 8 bases that match TRBD1. Germline V gives CDR1 DFQATT, CDR2 SNEGSKA (reference sequence). This CDR3 spans 11 amino acids. The CDR3 DNA is TGCAGCGTGGACAGGGAGGATGGCTACACCTTC. Residues: CSVDREDGYTF.

The chain links TRBV18 to TRBJ1-1; D gene unclear. V lost 0 bases and J 4 bases, leaving 6 bases between the germline ends. Germline CDR1 is KGHSH and CDR2 is LQKENI. The CDR3 loop spans 13 amino acids. The CDR3: CASSPPRSTEAFF. The CDR3 DNA reads as TGTGCCAGCTCACCACCGAGGTCCACTGAAGCTTTCTTT.

The chain uses TRBV18 and TRBJ2-5; perhaps TRBD1 as D (6 bases). V shed 1 base and J shed 5 bases, with 11 bases lying between them. Looked up from germline, CDR1 is KGHSH and CDR2 is LQKENI. This CDR3 spans 14 amino acids. In nucleotides, the CDR3 is TGTGCCAGCTCACCACTGACAGGCCGGGAGACCCAGTACTTC. As protein: CASSPLTGRETQYF. The full variable domain, rest sourced from reference TRBV18 and TRBJ2-5, is NAGVMQNPRHLVRRRGQEARLRCSPMKGHSHVYWYRQLPEEGLKFMVYLQKENIIDESGMPKERFSAEFPKEGPSILRIQQVVRGDSAAYFCASSPLTGRETQYFGPGTRLLVL.

This clone was recorded a few times. The chain uses TRBV6-5 and TRBJ1-6; D not certain. Between the trimmed V and J ends, which lost 8 bases and 1 base, there was a span of 12 bases. From germline, CDR1 is MNHEY and CDR2 SVGAGI. This CDR3 has 15 residues. The CDR3 sequence is CASGPIESYNSPLHF. CDR3 DNA sequence: TGTGCCAGCGGTCCGATAGAATCCTATAATTCACCCCTCCACTTT.

This clone has only a few counts. The J gene is TRBJ2-7, the V gene TRBV4-1; D call uncertain. CDR1 is MGHRA and CDR2 is YSYEKL in the germline V gene. The CDR3 totals 16 residues. V was cut by 0 bases and J by 3 bases, with 15 bases left in between. This chain's CDR3 is CASSQDNNPGVYEQYF. CDR3 DNA: TGCGCCAGCAGCCAAGATAATAACCCCGGAGTCTACGAGCAGTACTTC.

The V gene is TRBV10-3, the J gene TRBJ2-7, with TRBD2 matching 14 bases. Germline trimming cut 6 bases from V and 3 bases from J; bases unmatched to any gene: 7. The germline V gene has CDR1 ENHRY and CDR2 SYGVKD. This CDR3 has 16 amino acids. The CDR3 is CAISGTSGSGSYEQYF. The CDR3 DNA reads as TGTGCCATCAGCGGGACTAGCGGGAGTGGTAGCTACGAGCAGTACTTC.

V and J are TRBV19 and TRBJ2-7; 10 bases fit TRBD2. Germline CDR1 is LNHDA and CDR2 is SQIVND (reference sequence). CDR3 length: 15 amino acids. Unmatched junction bases numbered 2, after V lost 3 bases and J lost 0 bases. DNA for the CDR3: TGTGCCAGTAGTATTACTAGCGGGACCTCCTACGAGCAGTACTTC. Translating gives CASSITSGTSYEQYF.

In its sample, this clone was seen a few times. The gene calls are TRBV27 and TRBJ1-5; D is unresolved. The V end lost 5 bases, the J end lost 7 bases, and 15 bases lay between the germline ends. Germline CDR1 is MNHEY and CDR2 is SMNVEV (reference sequence). This CDR3 region has 14 residues. CDR3 protein: CASSGTRTGQPQHF. The CDR3 DNA reads TGTGCCAGCAGTGGTACCCGGACGGGGCAGCCCCAGCATTTT.

This clone was detected once. The chain carries TRBV10-1 and TRBJ1-2; no firm D call. The CDR3 extends over 14 amino acids. V gave up 3 bases and J gave up 2 bases, with 10 bases separating them. Per germline, CDR1 WNHNN and CDR2 SYGVQD (reference sequence). This CDR3 reads CASSETRKNYGYTF. The CDR3 region has the DNA TGCGCCAGCAGTGAAACACGCAAGAACTATGGCTACACCTTC.

V is TRBV4-2 and J is TRBJ1-1, with 9 bases that match TRBD1. J was trimmed by 0 bases and V by 4 bases; bases with no gene match: 12. The V gene's germline CDR1 is LGHNA and CDR2 YNFKEQ. The CDR3 loop spans 18 amino acids. In nucleotides, the CDR3 is TGTGCCAGCAGCCGTTTGCCAATTACAGGGGGCATGAACACTGAAGCTTTCTTT. This sequence encodes CASSRLPITGGMNTEAFF.

The chain's CDR3 is CASSYGTGSTEAFF. CDR3 sequence (DNA): TGTGCCAGCAGCTATGGGACAGGGTCCACTGAAGCTTTCTTT. The chain joins TRBV5-6 to TRBJ1-1; 9 nucleotides agree with TRBD1. Germline CDR1 SGHDT, CDR2 YYEEEE. CDR3 length: 14 amino acids. Trimming cost V 3 bases and J 4 bases; bases outside gene matches: 4. Combining the CDR3 with reference TRBV5-6 and TRBJ1-1 gives the whole variable domain DAGVTQSPTHLIKTRGQQVTLRCSPKSGHDTVSWYQQALGQGPQFIFQYYEEEERQRGNFPDRFSGHQFPNYSSELNVNALLLGDSALYLCASSYGTGSTEAFFGQGTRLTVV.

The genes are TRBV6-5 and TRBJ2-7, with D possibly being TRBD1 (7 bases). V lost 0 bases, J lost 6 bases, and 18 bases lay in between. CDR1 is MNHEY and CDR2 is SVGAGI in the germline V gene. The CDR3 runs 16 residues. The CDR3 sequence: CASSYSQGRNHREQYF. CDR3 sequence (DNA): TGTGCCAGCAGTTACTCACAGGGGAGGAATCATCGCGAGCAGTACTTC.

This clone was recorded only once. The gene calls are TRBV6-5 and TRBJ2-1; D is possibly TRBD2 (6 bases). Germline assignment: CDR1 MNHEY and CDR2 SVGAGI. The CDR3 runs to 15 residues. V was shortened by 0 bases and J by 9 bases, with 15 bases between the two germline ends. DNA of the CDR3: TGTGCCAGCAGTTACTCGATGCCGGGGGTTGGTGAGCAGTTCTTC. Residues: CASSYSMPGVGEQFF.

The rearrangement links TRBV4-2 to TRBJ1-1; 10 positions agree with TRBD1. This CDR3 spans 17 amino acids. Germline V gene lookup returns CDR1 LGHNA and CDR2 YNFKEQ. With 0 bases clipped from V and 1 base from J, the junction kept 5 bases outside the gene matches. The CDR3: CASSQETGGGSNTEAFF. For the CDR3, the DNA is TGTGCCAGCAGCCAAGAGACAGGGGGCGGATCGAACACTGAAGCTTTCTTT.

This chain joins TRBV7-9 and TRBJ2-7, with D uncertain. This CDR3 contains 14 residues. Germline CDR1 reads SEHNR; CDR2 reads FQNEAQ (reference sequence). The germline V and J ends were trimmed by 4 bases and 0 bases, with 10 bases remaining between them. In nucleotides, the CDR3 is TGTGCCAGCAGCTACTCTCGACTCTCCTACGAGCAGTACTTC. Its translation is CASSYSRLSYEQYF. Together with reference TRBV7-9 and TRBJ2-7, the CDR3 gives the full variable domain: DTGVSQNPRHKITKRGQNVTFRCDPISEHNRLYWYRQTLGQGPEFLTYFQNEAQLEKSRLLSDRFSAERPKGSFSTLEIQRTEQGDSAMYLCASSYSRLSYEQYFGPGTRLTVT.

The genes are TRBV5-4 and TRBJ2-3; a weak D match, TRBD2 (6 bases). There are 16 residues in the CDR3. V lost 0 bases, J lost 0 bases, and 11 bases lay in between. The germline gives CDR1 SGHNT, CDR2 YYREEE (reference sequence). The CDR3 here is CASSLAPGLSTDTQYF. In DNA form, the CDR3 reads TGTGCCAGCAGCTTGGCGCCGGGACTGAGCACAGATACGCAGTATTTT.